The rows below give T cell receptor beta chains drawn from one sample of a study of shared clonotypes between healthy human individuals. The assay was immunoSEQ multiplex PCR, and TCRdb's table has in-frame clones only and misses some. The sample lists approximately 2.1 million clones, approximately 95% seen once, with 0.39% in the top ten. Sequencing was performed on naive CD4+ T cells from PBMCs. Source of these receptors: a man between 18 and 29 years old in good health. Some clones in this sample may be carry-over from other donors' samples. Each CDR3 is given with its conserved first and last residue. The D gene is left open where the match is weak. Clone size, where shown, is once, few, many, or a class for clones that have expanded.

TRBV21-1,TRBJ2-5,-,-,TGTGCCAGCAGCAAAGCATCGCTAGCGGGTTCAAAGACCCAGTACTTC,CASSKASLAGSKTQYF
TRBV28,TRBJ2-7,-,-,TGTGCCAGCAGTTTATTGGGGGCGGGGGAGCAGTACTTC,CASSLLGAGEQYF
TRBV19,TRBJ2-7,-,-,TGTGCCAGTAGTCGTCCGAGAACCGGGGCGAGCTCCTACGAGCAGTACTTC,CASSRPRTGASSYEQYF
TRBV23-1,TRBJ2-7,TRBD2,once,TGCGCTTTTGGAGGGACTAGCGGGAGCAACTGCGAGCAGTACTTC,CAFGGTSGSNCEQYF
TRBV4-1,TRBJ2-3,-,-,TGCGCCAGCAGCCAAGTACGGCGGGATACGCAGTATTTT,CASSQVRRDTQYF
TRBV2,TRBJ1-3,-,-,TGTGCCAACGGGGAGAGGATACCTGGAAACACCATATATTTT,CANGERIPGNTIYF
TRBV15,TRBJ1-5,TRBD1,once,TGTGCCACCAGCAGGTCAGGGGGCAGGGACAATCAGCCCCAGCATTTT,CATSRSGGRDNQPQHF
TRBV7-3,TRBJ2-5,-,-,TGTGCCAGCAGCTTACTCTCGACCTCGGAGACCCAGTACTTC,CASSLLSTSETQYF
TRBV6-1,TRBJ1-1,-,-,TGTGCCAGCAGTGGAGGGAGAGTTCGAGACACTGAAGCTTTCTTT,CASSGGRVRDTEAFF
TRBV15,TRBJ1-4,-,-,TGTGCCACCAGCAGAGTAGGCCAGCGGAAGAATAATGAAAAACTGTTTTTT,CATSRVGQRKNNEKLFF
TRBV5-1,TRBJ2-3,TRBD2,few,TGCGCCAGCAGCTTTGGGACTAGCGGGAACACAGATACGCAGTATTTT,CASSFGTSGNTDTQYF
TRBV18,TRBJ2-7,TRBD2,-,TGTGCCAGCGGGACGACTAGCGGGACGGACGAGCAGTACTTC,CASGTTSGTDEQYF
TRBV28,TRBJ1-3,-,-,TGTGCCAGCAGCTCGGGACATCCGACCTCTGGAAACACCATATATTTT,CASSSGHPTSGNTIYF
TRBV6-6,TRBJ1-5,TRBD1,-,TGTGCCAGCCAGACCGGGACAGGGGTAACTAATCAGCCCCAGCATTTT,CASQTGTGVTNQPQHF
TRBV7-2,TRBJ2-1,TRBD2,-,TGTGCCAGCAGCTTAGGACTAGCGTTTATGGGGGAGCAGTTCTTC,CASSLGLAFMGEQFF
TRBV7-9,TRBJ1-1,-,few,TGTGCCAGCAGCTTAGGGGTGGGAGTGAACACTGAAGCTTTCTTT,CASSLGVGVNTEAFF